A single sample is the source of the 20 T cell receptor beta chains below, sequenced in a study of T cells in Graves' hyperthyroidism and ophthalmopathy. RNA transcripts provided the source from which TCR beta CDR3 regions were amplified. A first-round RT-PCR of the TCR CDR3 used the HTBI primer set. TCRdb re-derived calls from the multiplex PCR reads in MiXCR, one entry per CDR3 protein. Among 450,000 to 700,000 distinct CDR3 sequences listed, roughly 50% were seen once. Sequenced material: peripheral blood or thyroid tissue (not recorded which). Receptors were obtained from a woman aged 18-35 years with Graves' hyperthyroidism.

The chain uses TRBV29-1 and TRBJ2-7; 8 bases agree with TRBD2. J was trimmed by 7 bases and V by 2 bases; bases with no gene match: 13. The germline V gene has CDR1 SQVTM and CDR2 ANQGSEA. The CDR3 runs 15 residues. The CDR3 DNA reads as TGCAGCGTTGAACCCGGGGGGGACTCCCCCGTTGAGCAGTACTTC. As protein: CSVEPGGDSPVEQYF.

V and J are TRBV24-1 and TRBJ2-5; 7 nucleotides align to TRBD2. The length of the CDR3 is 16 residues. The germline CDR1 and CDR2 sequences are KGHDR and SFDVKD. V lost 3 bases and J lost 11; bases outside the gene matches: 17. Written as DNA, the CDR3 is TGTGCCACCAGTGATAGCGGGACCGACTCCTACAATGAGCAGTACTTC. It is translated as CATSDSGTDSYNEQYF.

This chain joins TRBV19 and TRBJ1-6; D is uncertain. The V and J ends lost 6 bases and 9 bases respectively, with 15 bases between them. This CDR3 has 14 residues. Germline assignment: CDR1 LNHDA and CDR2 SQIVND (reference sequence). The CDR3 region has the DNA TGTGCCAGTAGCCCCCGTTTGCAGTCTTCACCCCTCCACTTT. Amino acids: CASSPRLQSSPLHF.

This chain joins TRBV20-1 and TRBJ1-1; D is unclear. The length of the CDR3 is 13 residues. V was clipped by 0 bases and J by 3 bases, with 8 bases between them. Germline CDR1 is DFQATT and CDR2 is SNEGSKA (reference sequence). The CDR3 sequence is CSARDGRHTEAFF. DNA for the CDR3: TGCAGTGCTAGAGATGGGCGGCACACTGAAGCTTTCTTT.

This clonotype came up many times. The CDR3 region is CSVEDLAETQYF. Written as DNA, the CDR3 is TGCAGCGTTGAAGATCTGGCGGAGACCCAGTACTTC. The chain joins TRBV29-1 to TRBJ2-5, with D unclear. Trimming took off 0 bases at V and 5 bases at J, with 7 bases between the two ends. Germline V gene lookup returns CDR1 SQVTM and CDR2 ANQGSEA. The CDR3 spans 12 residues.

The CDR3 here is CSVDGGYGYTF. In nucleotides, the CDR3 is TGCAGCGTTGATGGAGGGTATGGCTACACCTTC. J is TRBJ1-2 and V is TRBV29-1; D not resolved. Trimming removed 3 bases from V and 5 bases from J, with 7 bases in between. The germline gives CDR1 SQVTM, CDR2 ANQGSEA. CDR3 length: 11 amino acids.

The CDR3 loop is CASTASGGVETQYF. CDR3 sequence (DNA): TGTGCTAGCACCGCTTCAGGGGGCGTCGAGACCCAGTACTTC. This chain connects TRBV19 to TRBJ2-5, with 8 bases aligning to TRBD1. Germline V gene data show CDR1 as LNHDA and CDR2 as SQIVND (reference sequence). This CDR3 is built from 14 residues.

This clonotype has a count of ten or more. The rearrangement uses TRBV24-1 and TRBJ2-7; 8 nucleotides agree with TRBD2. J was trimmed by 4 bases and V by 5 bases; bases with no gene match: 6. Germline V gene data show CDR1 as KGHDR and CDR2 as SFDVKD. This CDR3 is 14 amino acids long. For the CDR3, the DNA is TGTGCCACCAGTGGCCGGGAGGGCCAGTACGAGCAGTACTTC. Protein: CATSGREGQYEQYF.

This clonotype has only a few counts. The DNA for the CDR3 is TGTGCCACCAGCAGAGATATCACAGGGGGCATTCCCCAGCATTTT. Translation gives CATSRDITGGIPQHF. The chain uses TRBV15 and TRBJ1-5; TRBD1 matches 9 bases. The J segment lost 10 bases and the V segment lost 0 bases, leaving 7 bases of the junction unmatched. Germline lookup yields CDR1 LNHNV and CDR2 YYDKDF (reference sequence). The CDR3 spans 15 residues. The entire variable domain, with the rest obtained from reference TRBV15 and TRBJ1-5, is as follows: DAMVIQNPRYQVTQFGKPVTLSCSQTLNHNVMYWYQQKSSQAPKLLFHYYDKDFNNEADTPDNFQSRRPNTSFCFLDIRSPGLGDTAMYLCATSRDITGGIPQHFGDGTRLSIL.

This clonotype was found once. With a much larger clone just one base away, this may be a read error. This chain uses TRBV7-9 with TRBJ2-6; D is undetermined. Per the germline V gene, CDR1 is SEHNR and CDR2 is FQNEAQ (reference sequence). The CDR3 is 17 amino acids. Trimming removed 1 base at V and 0 bases at J, with 10 bases between. The CDR3: CASSLVYRNSGANVLTF. CDR3 DNA: TGTGCCAGCAGCTTAGTTTACAGAAACTCTGGGGCCAACGTCCTGACTTTC.

This clonotype was counted between two and nine times. In nucleotides, the CDR3 is TGTGCCACCAGTGGGGGGGCCGCCGGAGGGCTCAACTATGGCTACACCTTC. Its protein product is CATSGGAAGGLNYGYTF. The J gene is TRBJ1-2, the V gene TRBV19; perhaps TRBD1 as D (6 bases). Germline CDR1 reads LNHDA; CDR2 reads SQIVND (reference sequence). This CDR3 contains 17 residues. V lost 10 bases to trimming and J lost 2 bases, with 26 bases between them.

This rearrangement joins TRBV12-3 or TRBV12-4 to TRBJ2-7; 11 bases fit TRBD2. J gave up 7 bases and V 6 bases, and 11 bases lay outside the gene matches. The CDR3 extends over 15 amino acids. CDR3 protein: CASSLSGRAVWEQYF. The CDR3 region has the DNA TGTGCCAGCAGCCTTAGCGGGAGGGCCGTGTGGGAGCAGTACTTC.

V usage is TRBV6-5 and J usage is TRBJ2-6; 8 bases agree with TRBD2. CDR1 and CDR2 (germline): MNHEY, SVGAGI. The ends lost 2 bases at V and 0 bases at J; junction bases unmatched: 3. This CDR3 region has 17 residues. The CDR3 loop reads CASSYSGSISGANVLTF. CDR3 DNA: TGTGCCAGCAGTTACAGCGGGAGCATCTCTGGGGCCAACGTCCTGACTTTC.

This chain links TRBV9 with TRBJ2-3, with 7 nucleotides matching TRBD2. The CDR3 sequence is 14 residues long. From germline, CDR1 is SGDLS and CDR2 YYNGEE. V lost 1 base to trimming and J lost 6 bases; unmatched junction nucleotides: 5. For the CDR3, the DNA is TGTGCCAGCAGCGTATGGGGTAGCGGGGATACGCAGTATTTT. This sequence encodes CASSVWGSGDTQYF.

Of note for this clonotype: Relative to the germline gene, one junction end is altered; a read error may explain this. V gene TRBV4-1 combines with J gene TRBJ2-2; TRBD1 is a possible D gene (6 bases). The end of the DNA fits TRBJ2-3 better, so the J call may be wrong. The germline V gene encodes CDR1 MGHRA and CDR2 YSYEKL. The CDR3 runs 15 residues. The CDR3 region has the DNA TGCGCCAACAGCCGAACAGGGTGGGGCACAGATACGCAGTATTTT. This translates into CANSRTGWGTDTQYF.

In the case of this clonotype: A read error is likely, as this CDR3 ends without the conserved phenylalanine or tryptophan. Because the CDR3's place on the DNA is in doubt, the DNA is left out and the CDR3 is given as listed by TCRdb. The rearrangement links TRBV20-1 to TRBJ2-6. CDR1 DFQATT and CDR2 SNEGSKA come from the germline V gene (reference sequence). A total of 8 residues make up the CDR3, ends included. Here the CDR3 reads CSARERSS.

In nucleotides, the CDR3 is TGCAGCAGTTACACGACAGGGGATAATTCACCCCTCCACTTT. This codes for CSSYTTGDNSPLHF. The chain has TRBV29-1 and TRBJ1-6; 8 nucleotides agree with TRBD1. Trimming took 8 bases from V and 5 from J; bases not matched to a gene: 8. CDR1 and CDR2 (germline): SQVTM, ANQGSEA. The CDR3 runs to 14 residues. The full variable domain, rest sourced from reference TRBV29-1 and TRBJ1-6, is SAVISQKPSRDICQRGTSLTIQCQVDSQVTMMFWYRQQPGQSLTLIATANQGSEATYESGFVIDKFPISRPNLTFSTLTVSNMSPEDSSIYLCSSYTTGDNSPLHFGNGTRLTVT.

This CDR3 reads CSARQENQPQHF. The CDR3 bases are TGCAGCGCTAGACAGGAAAATCAGCCCCAGCATTTT. The J gene is TRBJ1-5, the V gene TRBV29-1; tentatively, D is TRBD1 (6 bases). CDR1 and CDR2 (germline): SQVTM, ANQGSEA. The CDR3 runs to 12 residues. V was pared by 7 bases and J by 4 bases, with 11 bases between. Full variable domain (rest looked up from reference TRBV29-1 and TRBJ1-5): SAVISQKPSRDICQRGTSLTIQCQVDSQVTMMFWYRQQPGQSLTLIATANQGSEATYESGFVIDKFPISRPNLTFSTLTVSNMSPEDSSIYLCSARQENQPQHFGDGTRLSIL.

Ten or more counts support this clonotype. The chain combines TRBV29-1 with TRBJ1-2; D unresolved. V was trimmed by 4 bases and J by 4 bases, leaving 10 bases between them. Germline V gives CDR1 SQVTM, CDR2 ANQGSEA. There are 12 residues in the CDR3. For the CDR3, the DNA is TGCAGCGTTGGTTCCGAATTCTATGGCTACACCTTC. It codes for CSVGSEFYGYTF.

The chain combines TRBV19 with TRBJ2-1, with 10 positions matching TRBD2. Germline CDR1 is LNHDA and CDR2 is SQIVND (reference sequence). The CDR3 loop spans 15 amino acids. J gave up 9 bases and V 5 bases, and 10 bases lay outside the gene matches. CDR3 residues: CASSSLSGRATEQFF. The CDR3 DNA is TGTGCCAGTAGTTCCTTAAGCGGGAGGGCCACTGAGCAGTTCTTC.